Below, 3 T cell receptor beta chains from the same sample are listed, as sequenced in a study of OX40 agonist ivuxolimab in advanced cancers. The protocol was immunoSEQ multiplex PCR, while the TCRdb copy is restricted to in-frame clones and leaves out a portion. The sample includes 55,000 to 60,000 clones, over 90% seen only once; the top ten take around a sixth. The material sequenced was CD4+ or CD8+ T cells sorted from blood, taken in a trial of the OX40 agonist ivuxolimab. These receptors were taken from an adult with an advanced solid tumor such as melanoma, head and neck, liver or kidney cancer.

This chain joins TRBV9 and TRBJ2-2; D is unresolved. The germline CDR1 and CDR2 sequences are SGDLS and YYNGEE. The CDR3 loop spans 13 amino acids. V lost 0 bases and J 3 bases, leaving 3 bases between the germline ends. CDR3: CASSVDHTGELFF. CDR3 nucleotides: TGTGCCAGCAGCGTAGATCACACCGGGGAGCTGTTTTTT.

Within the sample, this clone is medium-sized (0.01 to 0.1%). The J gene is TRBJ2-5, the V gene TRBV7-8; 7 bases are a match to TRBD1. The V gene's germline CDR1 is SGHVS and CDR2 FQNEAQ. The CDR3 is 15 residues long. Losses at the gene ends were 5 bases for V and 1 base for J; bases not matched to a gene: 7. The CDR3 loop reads CASSTVDRPQETQYF. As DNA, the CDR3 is TGTGCCAGCAGCACGGTGGACAGGCCCCAAGAGACCCAGTACTTC.

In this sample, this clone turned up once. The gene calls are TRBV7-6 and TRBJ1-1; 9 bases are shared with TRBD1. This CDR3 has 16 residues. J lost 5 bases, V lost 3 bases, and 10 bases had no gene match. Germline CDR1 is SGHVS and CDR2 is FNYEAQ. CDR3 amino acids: CASSFSALDRGTEAFF. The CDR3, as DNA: TGTGCCAGCAGCTTCTCGGCGCTCGACAGGGGGACTGAAGCTTTCTTT.